This is a list of T cell receptor beta chains from one sample in a study of cytomegalovirus exposure and HLA in healthy donors. Clones were read by immunoSEQ multiplex PCR, and TCRdb kept only the in-frame ones, dropping some. The sample lists about 93,000 clones; approximately 60% were seen once. Source material: PBMCs. These receptor sequences come from a boy younger than 18 in good health and CMV-seropositive. CDR3s include the opening cysteine and the closing phenylalanine or tryptophan. The order of the fields is CDR3 protein, CDR3 DNA, J gene, CDR3 length, clone size, V gene, D gene. A D gene is named only where the DNA matches it firmly. Part of the rows lack a size; the others show once, few, many or a class for expanded clones.

CDR3: CASSLGGSSYNEQFF; DNA: TGCGCCAGCAGCTTGGGCGGGAGCTCCTACAATGAGCAGTTCTTC; J: TRBJ2-1; length: 15; size: -; V: TRBV5-1; D: TRBD2
CDR3: CSVESQGKTNYGYTF; DNA: TGCAGCGTTGAATCTCAGGGAAAAACTAACTATGGCTACACCTTC; J: TRBJ1-2; length: 15; size: -; V: TRBV29-1; D: -
CDR3: CAGSQDRSTDTQYF; DNA: TGTGCCGGAAGCCAGGACAGGAGCACAGATACGCAGTATTTT; J: TRBJ2-3; length: 14; size: -; V: TRBV10-3; D: TRBD1
CDR3: CAWSSGQADNEQFF; DNA: TGTGCCTGGAGCTCAGGACAGGCGGACAATGAGCAGTTCTTC; J: TRBJ2-1; length: 14; size: -; V: TRBV30; D: TRBD1
CDR3: CASSFGWSYEQYF; DNA: TGCGCCAGCAGCTTCGGGTGGTCCTACGAGCAGTACTTC; J: TRBJ2-7; length: 13; size: -; V: TRBV5-1; D: -
CDR3: CSVAKGQLNYGYPF; DNA: TGCAGCGTCGCTAAAGGACAGCTTAACTATGGCTACCCCTTC; J: TRBJ1-2; length: 14; size: -; V: TRBV29-1; D: -
CDR3: CASSQDLHFRDMNTEAFF; DNA: TGCGCCAGCAGCCAAGACCTACACTTCCGGGACATGAACACTGAAGCTTTCTTT; J: TRBJ1-1; length: 18; size: once; V: TRBV4-3; D: -
CDR3: CASSKGTGALKDEQYF; DNA: TGCGCCAGCAGCAAAGGGACAGGGGCGTTAAAAGACGAGCAGTACTTC; J: TRBJ2-7; length: 16; size: -; V: TRBV5-1; D: TRBD1
CDR3: CASSLGLTNYGYTF; DNA: TGTGCCAGCAGCTTGGGGCTCACAAACTATGGCTACACCTTC; J: TRBJ1-2; length: 14; size: -; V: TRBV5-5; D: -
CDR3: CASSYGSGSANEQFF; DNA: TGTGCCAGCAGTTATGGATCCGGGAGTGCCAATGAGCAGTTCTTC; J: TRBJ2-1; length: 15; size: -; V: TRBV6-7; D: -
CDR3: CASRYLGQGGTEAFF; DNA: TGTGCCAGCAGGTACCTGGGACAGGGGGGCACTGAAGCTTTCTTT; J: TRBJ1-1; length: 15; size: -; V: TRBV6-6; D: TRBD1
CDR3: CASSQSLLAGSSYEQYF; DNA: TGCGCCAGCAGCCAATCACTACTAGCGGGGAGCTCCTACGAGCAGTACTTC; J: TRBJ2-7; length: 17; size: few; V: TRBV4-1; D: TRBD2
CDR3: CASSERHGSAAQHF; DNA: TGTGCCAGCAGTGAACGACACGGATCAGCAGCCCAGCATTTT; J: TRBJ1-5; length: 14; size: once; V: TRBV6-1; D: -
CDR3: CASGLNSGHEQFF; DNA: TGTGCTAGTGGTCTAAACTCAGGGCATGAGCAGTTCTTC; J: TRBJ2-1; length: 13; size: few; V: TRBV12-5; D: -
CDR3: CASRQGLLSGKKRNEKLFF; DNA: TGTGCCAGCAGGCAAGGGCTTCTTTCAGGGAAGAAACGTAATGAAAAACTGTTTTTT; J: TRBJ1-4; length: 19; size: once; V: TRBV28; D: -
CDR3: CASSPGQALYGYTF; DNA: TGCGCCAGCAGCCCAGGACAGGCCCTATATGGCTACACCTTC; J: TRBJ1-2; length: 14; size: once; V: TRBV5-1; D: TRBD1
CDR3: CASPTDTWEKLFF; DNA: TGTGCCAGCCCTACCGACACGTGGGAAAAACTGTTTTTT; J: TRBJ1-4; length: 13; size: -; V: TRBV6-1; D: -
CDR3: CAWSVYRGGNEKLFF; DNA: TGTGCCTGGAGTGTTTACAGGGGTGGAAATGAAAAACTGTTTTTT; J: TRBJ1-4; length: 15; size: -; V: TRBV30; D: TRBD1
CDR3: CASSQDIANNEQFF; DNA: TGCGCCAGCAGCCAAGACATCGCGAACAATGAGCAGTTCTTC; J: TRBJ2-1; length: 14; size: once; V: TRBV4-3; D: -
CDR3: CASSLRATGMNTEAFF; DNA: TGTGCCAGCAGCTTAAGGGCGACAGGGATGAACACTGAAGCTTTCTTT; J: TRBJ1-1; length: 16; size: -; V: TRBV7-9; D: TRBD1
CDR3: CASSEQEEAYEQYF; DNA: TGTGCCAGCAGTGAACAGGAGGAGGCCTACGAGCAGTACTTC; J: TRBJ2-7; length: 14; size: -; V: TRBV6-1; D: -
CDR3: CSASSHEQFF; DNA: TGCAGTGCTTCCAGTCATGAGCAGTTCTTC; J: TRBJ2-1; length: 10; size: -; V: TRBV20-1; D: -
CDR3: CASSPGQPGVQYF; DNA: TGCGCCAGCAGCCCCGGACAGCCAGGGGTTCAGTACTTC; J: TRBJ2-4; length: 13; size: -; V: TRBV5-1; D: -
CDR3: CASSQDSYEQYF; DNA: TGTGCCAGCAGCCAAGATAGCTACGAGCAGTACTTC; J: TRBJ2-7; length: 12; size: few; V: TRBV4-2; D: -
CDR3: CAISDGGAGNIQYF; DNA: TGTGCCATCAGTGATGGGGGGGCGGGAAACATTCAGTACTTC; J: TRBJ2-4; length: 14; size: -; V: TRBV10-3; D: -
CDR3: CASSPYFGDTEAFF; DNA: TGTGCCAGCAGCCCTTATTTCGGGGACACTGAAGCTTTCTTT; J: TRBJ1-1; length: 14; size: -; V: TRBV11-2; D: -
CDR3: CASSEGPGQGGRTEAFF; DNA: TGTGCCAGCAGTGAAGGTCCGGGACAGGGAGGACGGACTGAAGCTTTCTTT; J: TRBJ1-1; length: 17; size: -; V: TRBV25-1; D: TRBD1
CDR3: CASSGTVNTEAFF; DNA: TGTGCCAGCAGTGGCACAGTGAACACTGAAGCTTTCTTT; J: TRBJ1-1; length: 13; size: -; V: TRBV6-1; D: -
CDR3: CASSHGSGYEQYF; DNA: TGTGCCAGCAGCCACGGAAGCGGGTACGAGCAGTACTTC; J: TRBJ2-7; length: 13; size: -; V: TRBV9; D: -
CDR3: CASSLRRRDGTQYF; DNA: TGTGCCAGCAGCTTAAGGAGGCGGGACGGGACCCAGTACTTC; J: TRBJ2-5; length: 14; size: -; V: TRBV7-6; D: -
CDR3: CASSTPGEKLFF; DNA: TGTGCCAGCAGCACTCCGGGGGAAAAACTGTTTTTT; J: TRBJ1-4; length: 12; size: -; V: TRBV5-4; D: -
CDR3: CASSIVPLFGPRELFF; DNA: TGTGCCAGTAGTATAGTCCCCTTATTTGGGCCAAGGGAGCTGTTTTTT; J: TRBJ2-2; length: 16; size: -; V: TRBV19; D: -
CDR3: CASRQDYNEQFF; DNA: TGTGCCAGCAGGCAGGACTACAATGAGCAGTTCTTC; J: TRBJ2-1; length: 12; size: few; V: TRBV2; D: -
CDR3: CASSYSGQAPNYGYTF; DNA: TGCGCCAGCAGCTACTCCGGACAGGCCCCTAACTATGGCTACACCTTC; J: TRBJ1-2; length: 16; size: -; V: TRBV5-1; D: TRBD1
CDR3: CASSLGGSRETQYF; DNA: TGTGCCAGCAGCTTAGGAGGGAGTAGAGAGACCCAGTACTTC; J: TRBJ2-5; length: 14; size: -; V: TRBV7-2; D: -
CDR3: CATSRELRGRGAFF; DNA: TGTGCCACCAGCAGAGAATTAAGGGGGCGCGGAGCTTTCTTT; J: TRBJ1-1; length: 14; size: -; V: TRBV15; D: TRBD1
CDR3: CASSVSGGNTEAFF; DNA: TGTGCCAGCAGTGTTTCAGGGGGGAACACTGAAGCTTTCTTT; J: TRBJ1-1; length: 14; size: -; V: TRBV6-4; D: TRBD1
CDR3: CATSNRLAGAYEQYF; DNA: TGTGCCACCAGCAACCGACTAGCGGGAGCCTACGAGCAGTACTTC; J: TRBJ2-7; length: 15; size: -; V: TRBV15; D: TRBD2
CDR3: CASSDTGLNQPQHF; DNA: TGTGCCAGCAGTGATACCGGTCTCAATCAGCCCCAGCATTTT; J: TRBJ1-5; length: 14; size: -; V: TRBV2; D: -
CDR3: CASSLAYWTASYEQYF; DNA: TGTGCCAGCAGCTTGGCCTACTGGACAGCCTCCTACGAGCAGTACTTC; J: TRBJ2-7; length: 16; size: -; V: TRBV5-5; D: -
CDR3: CASSQIGVQPKNIQYF; DNA: TGTGCCAGTAGTCAGATCGGGGTACAACCGAAAAACATTCAGTACTTC; J: TRBJ2-4; length: 16; size: -; V: TRBV19; D: -
CDR3: CASSSRTELNEQYF; DNA: TGTGCCAGCAGTTCGAGGACAGAACTTAACGAGCAGTACTTC; J: TRBJ2-7; length: 14; size: -; V: TRBV5-4; D: -
CDR3: CASSLPGSGANVLTF; DNA: TGTGCCAGCAGCTTACCCGGGTCTGGGGCCAACGTCCTGACTTTC; J: TRBJ2-6; length: 15; size: -; V: TRBV7-3; D: -
CDR3: CASSIPTGLGYGYTF; DNA: TGTGCCAGCAGTATTCCGACAGGATTAGGCTATGGCTACACCTTC; J: TRBJ1-2; length: 15; size: -; V: TRBV2; D: -
CDR3: CASSPRGPKRCGYTF; DNA: TGTGCCAGCAGCCCGAGAGGGCCCAAGCGTTGTGGCTACACCTTC; J: TRBJ1-2; length: 15; size: -; V: TRBV13; D: -
CDR3: CASSSTRLGEQFF; DNA: TGTGCCAGCAGTAGTACTAGACTTGGTGAGCAGTTCTTC; J: TRBJ2-1; length: 13; size: -; V: TRBV2; D: -
CDR3: CASSMGARGSSYEQYF; DNA: TGTGCCAGTAGTATGGGGGCCAGGGGATCATCCTACGAGCAGTACTTC; J: TRBJ2-7; length: 16; size: -; V: TRBV19; D: -
CDR3: CASRPSVHNEQFF; DNA: TGTGCCAGCCGCCCCTCAGTCCACAATGAGCAGTTCTTC; J: TRBJ2-1; length: 13; size: -; V: TRBV13; D: -